The 29 T cell receptor beta chains in this list originate from one sample, sequenced in a study of T cell repertoires in cytomegalovirus infection. These receptors are not linked to any known antigen. TCRdb re-analysed the reads in MiXCR, keeping a single row per CDR3 protein. The top ten hold about 14% of the sample, which has about 310,000 distinct CDR3 sequences, roughly 25% seen once. This specimen consisted of cultured PBMCs, obtained from culture after CMV antigen stimulation. These TCRs come from a human donor in good health (CMV status not recorded). Some clones in this sample may be carry-over from other donors' samples.

The chain joins TRBV12-3 or TRBV12-4 to TRBJ1-5; D call uncertain. The CDR3 runs to 14 residues. V lost 6 bases to trimming and J lost 5 bases, with 14 bases between them. The CDR3 coding sequence is TGTGCCAGCAGCCCCACGGTCCGGGATCAGCCCCAGCATTTT. Amino acid sequence: CASSPTVRDQPQHF.

This chain links TRBV12-3 or TRBV12-4 with TRBJ2-1; 8 nucleotides agree with TRBD2. The CDR3 sequence is 15 residues long. Trimming removed 1 base from V and 5 bases from J; junction bases left unmatched: 4. CDR3 DNA sequence: TGTGCCAGCAGTTTAGTTACTAGCGGAAACAATGAGCAGTTCTTC. It translates to CASSLVTSGNNEQFF.

The CDR3 loop is CASSSPRGSLMNEQFF. CDR3 sequence (DNA): TGTGCCAGCAGTTCCCCCAGGGGGTCTTTGATGAATGAGCAGTTCTTC. The chain has TRBV6-2 or TRBV6-3 and TRBJ2-1; 7 bases are shared with TRBD1. CDR3 length: 16 residues. Losses at the gene ends were 4 bases for V and 7 bases for J; bases not matched to a gene: 13. CDR1 and CDR2 (germline): MNHEY, SVGEGT.

The V gene is TRBV19, the J gene TRBJ1-2, with D possibly TRBD1 on 5 matching bases. This CDR3 has 11 amino acids. Trimming shortened V by 11 bases and J by 5 bases, and 12 bases separated the two germline ends. Germline V CDR1 and CDR2: LNHDA, SQIVND (reference sequence). In DNA, the CDR3 is TGTGCCGCCGGGACGGAATATGGCTACACCTTC. Translating it yields CAAGTEYGYTF.

V is TRBV29-1 and J is TRBJ2-3; weak D call: TRBD2 (6 bases). Germline V gives CDR1 SQVTM, CDR2 ANQGSEA. The CDR3 covers 14 residues. Trimming took off 7 bases at V and 2 bases at J, with 16 bases between the two ends. The DNA for the CDR3 is TGCAGCGCTAGCCGGGACTCCCTCACAGATACGCAGTATTTT. Encoded protein: CSASRDSLTDTQYF.

This clonotype came up many times. The chain recombines TRBV7-6 with TRBJ2-3; D gene unclear. The germline CDR1 and CDR2 sequences are SGHVS and FNYEAQ. The CDR3 contains 16 residues. V was clipped by 0 bases and J by 0 bases, with 10 bases between them. CDR3 protein: CASSLAVGFSTDTQYF. For the CDR3, the DNA is TGTGCCAGCAGCTTAGCGGTCGGGTTCAGCACAGATACGCAGTATTTT.

The chain recombines TRBV24-1 with TRBJ1-2; D may be TRBD1 (5 bases). The CDR3 is 14 residues long. Germline V gives CDR1 KGHDR, CDR2 SFDVKD. The V end lost 4 bases, the J end lost 4 bases, and 12 bases lay between the germline ends. As DNA, the CDR3 is TGTGCCACCAGTGACCGCTGGCAGGGCTATGGCTACACCTTC. Translation: CATSDRWQGYGYTF.

V usage is TRBV5-4 and J usage is TRBJ2-1; 11 bases align to TRBD2. The V and J ends lost 6 bases and 7 bases, in that order; junction bases with no gene match: 12. The CDR3 has 16 residues. The germline gives CDR1 SGHNT, CDR2 YYREEE (reference sequence). CDR3 protein: CASTPGSSGRGNEQFF. CDR3 nucleotides: TGTGCCAGCACCCCGGGTAGTAGCGGGAGGGGAAATGAGCAGTTCTTC.

The rearrangement joins TRBV7-2 to TRBJ1-4; D possibly corresponds to TRBD1 (6 bases). Deletions cut 2 bases from V and 9 bases from J, with 13 bases between. CDR1 is SGHTA and CDR2 is FQGNSA in the germline V gene. The CDR3 is 14 residues long. The CDR3 DNA is TGTGCCAGCAGCTTATTTGGAGGGGGTAAAAAACTGTTTTTT. It is translated as CASSLFGGGKKLFF.

The rearrangement links TRBV20-1 to TRBJ2-3, with 8 bases that match TRBD2. Germline values: CDR1 DFQATT, CDR2 SNEGSKA (reference sequence). V lost 5 bases, J lost 6 bases, and 13 bases stayed unmatched. The CDR3 contains 15 residues. The CDR3 sequence: CSARQRGFLADTQYF. The CDR3 coding sequence is TGCAGTGCTCGTCAGCGGGGGTTCCTTGCGGATACGCAGTATTTT.

The chain is built from TRBV12-3 or TRBV12-4 and TRBJ2-6; a possible D gene is TRBD2 (5 bases). The V end was cut by 8 bases, the J end by 0 bases, with 14 bases between. This CDR3 is built from 16 residues. Here the CDR3 reads CASAAGISSGANVLTF. CDR3 DNA sequence: TGTGCCAGCGCGGCGGGTATAAGCTCTGGGGCCAACGTCCTGACTTTC.

Only a few counts were recorded for this clonotype. Here the CDR3 reads CASSNGLAGVSGELFF. For the CDR3, the DNA is TGTGCCAGCAGCAACGGACTAGCGGGAGTCTCCGGGGAGCTGTTTTTT. The chain couples TRBV6-6 to TRBJ2-2; TRBD2 agrees at 13 bases. Trimming took 6 bases from V and 6 from J; bases not matched to a gene: 7. The CDR3 covers 16 residues. The V gene's germline CDR1 is MNHNY and CDR2 SVGAGI (reference sequence).

The genes are TRBV7-2 and TRBJ2-3; D is unresolved. The CDR3 is 14 residues long. Trimming pared 1 base from V and 4 bases from J, leaving 9 bases between. Germline V gene lookup returns CDR1 SGHTA and CDR2 FQGNSA. CDR3 nucleotides: TGTGCCAGCAGCTTAGGCCCAGGTCCAGATACGCAGTATTTT. It specifies CASSLGPGPDTQYF.

This clonotype was counted only a few times. The rearrangement links TRBV5-1 to TRBJ1-4, with 8 bases matching TRBD1. Germline V gene lookup returns CDR1 SGHRS and CDR2 YFSETQ. The CDR3 is 17 residues long. Trimming took 4 bases from V and 1 from J; bases not matched to a gene: 9. CDR3 region: CASSPGTGGVTNEKLFF. Written as DNA, the CDR3 is TGCGCCAGCAGCCCAGGGACAGGCGGGGTAACTAATGAAAAACTGTTTTTT.

This clonotype was picked up a small number of times. The rearrangement joins TRBV27 to TRBJ1-6; D perhaps matches TRBD1 (6 bases). V lost 2 bases and J lost 10, with 6 bases in between. Germline V CDR1 and CDR2: MNHEY, SMNVEV (reference sequence). The CDR3 has 12 residues. The CDR3: CASSLQGSPLHF. The DNA for the CDR3 is TGTGCCAGCAGTTTACAGGGGTCACCCCTCCACTTT.

This clonotype came up a few times. The chain links TRBV6-2 or TRBV6-3 to TRBJ2-7; 10 nucleotides match TRBD1. The germline gives CDR1 MNHEY, CDR2 SVGEGT. The CDR3 contains 14 residues. V lost 5 bases to trimming and J lost 5 bases; unmatched junction nucleotides: 6. The CDR3 protein is CASSQGTGANEQYF. The CDR3 DNA is TGTGCCAGCAGTCAAGGGACAGGGGCCAACGAGCAGTACTTC.

This clonotype was seen a handful of times. The chain couples TRBV28 to TRBJ1-2; D might be TRBD1 (6 bases). Looked up from germline, CDR1 is MDHEN and CDR2 is SYDVKM. The CDR3 spans 12 residues. The V end lost 5 bases, the J end lost 5 bases, and 9 bases lay between the germline ends. Written as DNA, the CDR3 is TGTGCCAGCAGTCCTGGACAGTATGGCTACACCTTC. This translates into CASSPGQYGYTF.

This chain connects TRBV6-6 to TRBJ2-7; D call uncertain. Per the germline V gene, CDR1 is MNHNY and CDR2 is SVGAGI (reference sequence). The V gene lost 6 bases and the J gene lost 2 bases, with 11 bases spanning the gap. CDR3 length: 13 amino acids. The CDR3 region is CASSPGSAYEQYF. As DNA, the CDR3 is TGTGCCAGCAGCCCCGGGTCCGCCTACGAGCAGTACTTC.

The chain carries TRBV5-4 and TRBJ2-1, with TRBD2 identical over 8 bases. The CDR3 has 16 residues. The germline CDR1 and CDR2 sequences are SGHNT and YYREEE (reference sequence). Germline trimming cut 4 bases from V and 4 bases from J; bases unmatched to any gene: 10. In DNA, the CDR3 is TGTGCCAGCAGCCAGACGGGACTAGGGACTTACAATGAGCAGTTCTTC. As protein: CASSQTGLGTYNEQFF.

V gene TRBV24-1 combines with J gene TRBJ2-3, with D perhaps being TRBD1 or TRBD2 (5 bases each). Deletions cut 4 bases from V and 6 bases from J, with 16 bases between. CDR1 is KGHDR, CDR2 SFDVKD, per germline. The CDR3 totals 15 residues. The CDR3 loop is CATSEPGPLTDTQYF. The CDR3 DNA reads as TGTGCCACCAGTGAACCGGGACCACTGACGGATACGCAGTATTTT.

This clonotype was seen ten or more times. This chain connects TRBV6-5 to TRBJ2-1; 11 nucleotides line up with TRBD2. With 4 bases clipped from V and 0 bases from J, the junction kept 17 bases outside the gene matches. Germline CDR1 and CDR2: MNHEY and SVGAGI. CDR3 length: 21 residues. This CDR3 reads CASSSRDPGLAGGRSYNEQFF. As DNA, the CDR3 is TGTGCCAGCAGTTCTCGAGACCCCGGGCTAGCGGGAGGCCGCTCCTACAATGAGCAGTTCTTC.

The chain couples TRBV7-2 to TRBJ1-2; a possible D gene is TRBD1 (5 bases). Per germline, CDR1 SGHTA and CDR2 FQGNSA. There are 17 residues in the CDR3. The V end lost 5 bases, the J end lost 2 bases, and 21 bases lay between the germline ends. CDR3 bases: TGTGCCAGCAGCCCATCCGTACAGGCAAGGAAGAACTATGGCTACACCTTC. This gives the protein CASSPSVQARKNYGYTF. Full variable domain (outside the CDR3, taken from reference TRBV7-2 and TRBJ1-2): GAGVSQSPSNKVTEKGKDVELRCDPISGHTALYWYRQSLGQGLEFLIYFQGNSAPDKSGLPSDRFSAERTGGSVSTLTIQRTQQEDSAVYLCASSPSVQARKNYGYTFGSGTRLTVV.

There are many counts of this clonotype. The genes are TRBV25-1 and TRBJ1-1; D uncertain. The CDR3 has 12 amino acids. The V end was cut by 2 bases, the J end by 11 bases, with 12 bases between. Germline V gene sequence: CDR1 MGHDK, CDR2 SYGVNS. In DNA, the CDR3 is TGTGCCAGCAGTGAACTAGGTGTCGACGCTTTCTTT. This sequence encodes CASSELGVDAFF.

The V gene is TRBV6-6, the J gene TRBJ2-1; 8 nucleotides line up with TRBD2. This CDR3 spans 12 amino acids. J gave up 9 bases and V 5 bases, and 3 bases lay outside the gene matches. CDR1 and CDR2 (germline): MNHNY, SVGAGI (reference sequence). In DNA form, the CDR3 reads TGTGCCAGCAGTGCCCGGGGGGGTGAGCAGTTCTTC. Translated, it gives CASSARGGEQFF.

This sequence joins TRBV12-3 or TRBV12-4 and TRBJ2-3; D tentatively reads TRBD1 or TRBD2 (6 bases each). The ends were cut back, 4 bases at V and 0 bases at J, with 8 bases in the middle. The CDR3 spans 14 residues. CDR3 residues: CASSSGASTDTQYF. CDR3 DNA: TGTGCCAGCAGTTCGGGGGCAAGCACAGATACGCAGTATTTT.

This chain joins TRBV11-2 and TRBJ2-1, with D maybe TRBD2 (6 bases). The germline V and J ends were trimmed by 2 bases and 12 bases, with 20 bases remaining between them. This CDR3 comprises 15 residues. Per the germline V gene, CDR1 is SGHAT and CDR2 is FQNNGV. CDR3 nucleotide sequence: TGTGCCAGCAGCTTATCTCGGGTCCCGGGAGAGGGGCAGTTCTTC. Translated: CASSLSRVPGEGQFF.

This clonotype was counted between two and nine times. The chain combines TRBV12-3 or TRBV12-4 with TRBJ1-1; D is unresolved. The CDR3 consists of 16 residues. The germline V and J ends were trimmed by 4 bases and 6 bases, with 21 bases remaining between them. The CDR3 coding sequence is TGTGCCAGCAGTTCCGGACTGAAAGGAGCCCGGGCTGAAGCTTTCTTT. Residues: CASSSGLKGARAEAFF.

This clonotype came up a few times. The rearrangement links TRBV20-1 to TRBJ2-7, with D possibly being TRBD1 (6 bases). The CDR3 is made up of 14 amino acids. V lost 6 bases to trimming and J lost 0 bases, with 15 bases between them. Germline assignment: CDR1 DFQATT and CDR2 SNEGSKA (reference sequence). The DNA of the CDR3 is TGCAGTGCGGGGGCTGCAGGCGTCTCCTACGAGCAGTACTTC. It is translated as CSAGAAGVSYEQYF.

Concerning this clonotype: At one boundary the junction diverges from the germline segment, which might be a read error. The CDR3 reads CASSYGASGRATHF. The CDR3 DNA sequence: TGTGCCAGCAGTTACGGGGCTAGCGGGAGGGCCACCCACTTC. This chain joins TRBV6-6 and TRBJ2-4; 12 bases map to TRBD2. In germline, CDR1 is MNHNY, CDR2 SVGAGI (reference sequence). The CDR3 sequence is 14 residues long.